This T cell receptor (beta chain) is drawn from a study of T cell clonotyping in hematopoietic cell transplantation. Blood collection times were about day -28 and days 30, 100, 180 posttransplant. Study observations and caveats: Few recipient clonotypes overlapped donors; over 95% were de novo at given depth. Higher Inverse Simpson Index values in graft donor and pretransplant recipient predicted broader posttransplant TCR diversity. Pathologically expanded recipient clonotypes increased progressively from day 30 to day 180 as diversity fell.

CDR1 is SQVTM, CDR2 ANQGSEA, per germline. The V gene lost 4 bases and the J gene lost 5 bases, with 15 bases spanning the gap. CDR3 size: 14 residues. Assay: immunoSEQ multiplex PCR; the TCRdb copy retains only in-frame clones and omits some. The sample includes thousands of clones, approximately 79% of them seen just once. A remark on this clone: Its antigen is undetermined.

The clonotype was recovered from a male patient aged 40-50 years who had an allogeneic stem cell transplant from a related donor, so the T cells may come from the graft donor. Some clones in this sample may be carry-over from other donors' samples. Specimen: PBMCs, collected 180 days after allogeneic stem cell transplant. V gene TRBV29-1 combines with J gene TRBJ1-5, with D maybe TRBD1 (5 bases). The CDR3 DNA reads TGCAGCGTTGGTTGGGGGGGTGGGGATCAGCCCCAGCATTTT. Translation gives CSVGWGGGDQPQHF.